Following are 19 T cell receptor beta chains from one sample sequenced in a study of T cells in Graves' hyperthyroidism and ophthalmopathy. The CDR3 regions of TCR beta were amplified from RNA transcripts. HTBI primers were used for first-round RT-PCR of the TCR CDR3. TCRdb re-called the multiplex PCR reads with MiXCR, one entry per CDR3 protein. The profile covers around 700,000 distinct CDR3 sequences, with around a third appearing a single time and around 29% taken by the ten largest. The specimen sequenced was blood. Receptor source: a middle-aged woman with Graves' hyperthyroidism.

The sample holds many counts of this clonotype. The rearrangement joins TRBV7-6 to TRBJ1-3, with D perhaps matching TRBD1 (5 bases). V lost 4 bases, J lost 0 bases, and 10 bases lay in between. Germline V gene data show CDR1 as SGHVS and CDR2 as FNYEAQ. This CDR3 is built from 15 residues. CDR3 residues: CASSSGGSSGNTIYF. The DNA of the CDR3 is TGTGCCAGCAGCTCTGGGGGTAGCTCTGGAAACACCATATATTTT.

This clonotype turned up a few times. The rearrangement links TRBV10-3 to TRBJ2-2; a weak D match, TRBD2 (5 bases). The CDR3 sequence is 13 residues long. Germline V CDR1 and CDR2: ENHRY, SYGVKD. Trimming took off 10 bases at V and 6 bases at J, with 15 bases between the two ends. CDR3 in amino acids: CASKPGMAGELFF. For the CDR3, the DNA is TGTGCCAGCAAGCCGGGGATGGCCGGGGAGCTGTTTTTT.

In the case of this clonotype: This may be a read error, as it is one base from a much larger clone. The CDR3 DNA sequence: TGCAGTGCTACGGCGGGCCCGTGCACCGGGGAGCTGTTTTTT. Its translation: CSATAGPCTGELFF. The rearrangement uses TRBV20-1 and TRBJ2-2; tentatively, D is TRBD2 (5 bases). The germline V gene encodes CDR1 DFQATT and CDR2 SNEGSKA (reference sequence). V was clipped by 4 bases and J by 4 bases, with 13 bases between them. The CDR3 is made up of 14 amino acids.

This clonotype was seen only a few times. The rearrangement links TRBV6-1 to TRBJ1-5; a weak D match, TRBD1 (6 bases). The germline CDR1 and CDR2 sequences are MNHNS and SASEGT. The V gene lost 6 bases and the J gene lost 5 bases, with 14 bases spanning the gap. This CDR3 region has 14 residues. Here the CDR3 DNA reads TGTGCCAGCAGCAACGACAGGATTTATCAGCCCCAGCATTTT. This translates into CASSNDRIYQPQHF.

Details on this clonotype: A read error may be the cause here, since a much bigger clone is one base away. The chain employs TRBV19 and TRBJ1-5; possibly TRBD1 for D (6 bases). This CDR3 has 15 amino acids. Trimming left V 9 bases short and J 1 base short, with 16 bases between. Germline loops: CDR1 LNHDA, CDR2 SQIVND (reference sequence). This chain's CDR3 is CASRDILTSNQPQHF. The CDR3 DNA reads TGTGCCAGCAGGGACATCCTTACGAGCAATCAGCCCCAGCATTTT.

The rearrangement uses TRBV6-6 and TRBJ1-1, with D possibly matching TRBD1 (6 bases). Per the germline V gene, CDR1 is MNHNY and CDR2 is SVGAGI (reference sequence). V lost 2 bases, J lost 5 bases, and 12 bases lay in between. The CDR3 extends over 14 amino acids. The CDR3 region is CASSYGVGGTEAFF. The DNA of the CDR3 is TGTGCCAGCAGTTACGGGGTAGGGGGGACTGAAGCTTTCTTT.

V gene TRBV4-3 combines with J gene TRBJ2-5, with D maybe TRBD1 (6 bases). This CDR3 has 15 amino acids. Deletions cut 1 base from V and 0 bases from J, with 9 bases between. Germline V gene data show CDR1 as LGHNA and CDR2 as YSLEER. The CDR3 nucleotides are TGCGCCAGCAGCCAAGTCGGACAGAACCAAGAGACCCAGTACTTC. Protein product: CASSQVGQNQETQYF.

This clonotype was found a few times. The gene calls are TRBV12-3 or TRBV12-4 and TRBJ2-6; 9 bases line up with TRBD1. The CDR3 contains 18 residues. With V trimmed by 3 bases and J by 4 bases, 10 bases remained unmatched. CDR3: CASSFGTGSSLGANVLTF. The CDR3 nucleotides are TGTGCCAGCAGTTTTGGGACAGGGTCCTCCCTCGGGGCCAACGTCCTGACTTTC.

The rearrangement uses TRBV10-3 and TRBJ2-3; 10 bases fit TRBD1. V shed 11 bases and J 4 bases; nucleotides not matched to a gene: 6. Germline CDR1 is ENHRY and CDR2 is SYGVKD. The CDR3 contains 13 residues. This CDR3 reads CASWGTGADTQYF. The CDR3 region has the DNA TGTGCCTCATGGGGGACAGGGGCAGATACGCAGTATTTT.

As concerns this clonotype: A single base separates this from a much larger clone, so it may be a read error. The rearrangement uses TRBV7-2 and TRBJ1-4; D may be TRBD1 (6 bases). Germline V CDR1 and CDR2: SGHTA, FQGNSA. The CDR3 consists of 14 residues. CDR3 in amino acids: CASSLREGGEKLLF. The CDR3 nucleotides are TGTGCCAGCAGCTTAAGGGAAGGGGGGGAAAAACTGCTTTTT.

This clonotype was observed a few times. The chain joins TRBV14 to TRBJ1-5, with D uncertain. From germline, CDR1 is SGHDN and CDR2 FVKESK. Trimming shortened V by 6 bases and J by 1 base, and 22 bases separated the two germline ends. This CDR3 contains 18 residues. The DNA of the CDR3 is TGTGCCAGCAGTTACTCGAGAGGGCAGGTTTTAAGCAATCAGCCCCAGCATTTT. Its translation: CASSYSRGQVLSNQPQHF.

The table lists this clonotype with many counts. The rearrangement links TRBV20-1 to TRBJ1-2; possible D gene TRBD1, 5 bases. Trimming shortened V by 3 bases and J by 10 bases, and 12 bases separated the two germline ends. The germline gives CDR1 DFQATT, CDR2 SNEGSKA (reference sequence). This CDR3 region has 11 residues. The CDR3 sequence is CSARQGWDYTF. The CDR3 DNA reads TGCAGTGCTAGGCAGGGATGGGACTACACCTTC.

This clonotype was picked up one time. This sequence joins TRBV12-5 and TRBJ2-7; no clear D gene. The CDR3 length is 13 residues. The germline gives CDR1 LGHNT, CDR2 FRNRAP. Trimming removed 4 bases from V and 9 bases from J, with 16 bases in between. CDR3 coding DNA: TGTGCTAGTGGTTGGCAGCGCCTGGGCGGGCAGTACTTC. Amino acid sequence: CASGWQRLGGQYF.

A note on this clonotype: This sequence may be a read error, since a much larger clone differs from it by one base. This chain uses TRBV19 with TRBJ1-2; D not certain. Germline loops: CDR1 LNHDA, CDR2 SQIVND (reference sequence). This CDR3 has 14 amino acids. The chain's CDR3 is CASSPAVSNYGCTF. The CDR3, as DNA: TGTGCCAGTAGTCCCGCAGTGAGTAACTATGGCTGCACCTTC.

This chain joins TRBV15 and TRBJ1-5; 7 bases fit TRBD1. Germline-derived CDR1 and CDR2 are LNHNV and YYDKDF (reference sequence). The J segment lost 6 bases and the V segment lost 11 bases, leaving 19 bases of the junction unmatched. The CDR3 consists of 16 residues. CDR3 coding DNA: TGTGCCGTCCGGGACAGAGATATGGGGGGCGGTCAGCCCCAGCATTTT. Amino acids: CAVRDRDMGGGQPQHF.

This chain links TRBV7-9 with TRBJ2-2; D is possibly TRBD1 (5 bases). V dropped 5 bases and J dropped 0 bases, with 10 bases sitting between them. Germline V gene data show CDR1 as SEHNR and CDR2 as FQNEAQ (reference sequence). The CDR3 consists of 15 residues. This CDR3 is CASSARDPNTGELFF. The CDR3 coding sequence is TGTGCCAGCAGCGCCAGGGATCCGAACACCGGGGAGCTGTTTTTT.

The chain has TRBV25-1 and TRBJ1-5; TRBD1 aligns across 8 bases. Germline V gene data show CDR1 as MGHDK and CDR2 as SYGVNS. This CDR3 contains 13 residues. CDR3 in DNA: TGTGCTAGGCCCCTTGGGACAGGTCAGCCCCAGCATTTT. This codes for CARPLGTGQPQHF.

This clonotype was counted a few times. The chain combines TRBV13 with TRBJ1-2; the D gene is possibly TRBD1 (6 bases). With 1 base removed from V and 5 bases from J, the gap between germline ends came to 11 bases. From germline, CDR1 is PRHDT and CDR2 FYEKMQ (reference sequence). This CDR3 spans 14 amino acids. CDR3 nucleotide sequence: TGTGCCAGCAGCTTAGAACAGGGCATTTATGGCTACACCTTC. Residues: CASSLEQGIYGYTF. The whole variable domain, remainder taken from reference TRBV13 and TRBJ1-2, is AAGVIQSPRHLIKEKRETATLKCYPIPRHDTVYWYQQGPGQDPQFLISFYEKMQSDKGSIPDRFSAQQFSDYHSELNMSSLELGDSALYFCASSLEQGIYGYTFGSGTRLTVV.

This clonotype showed up just a few times. J is TRBJ1-3 and V is TRBV6-6, with 7 positions matching TRBD1. Germline lookup yields CDR1 MNHNY and CDR2 SVGAGI (reference sequence). This CDR3 has 16 residues. Trimming cost V 7 bases and J 0 bases; bases outside gene matches: 9. The CDR3 DNA sequence: TGTGCCAGCAACCCGGGACAGCCTTTCTCTGGAAACACCATATATTTT. This codes for CASNPGQPFSGNTIYF.